In its sample, the clone carrying this TCR beta chain was seen a few times. Profiling relied on immunoSEQ multiplex PCR, and the TCRdb table lists in-frame clones only, not all of them. The top ten clones hold roughly 2% of a sample with tens of thousands of clones, approximately 90% of them seen once. The data belong to a study of control samples from healthy donors and cancer patients. CDR3 size: 12 residues. Germline values: CDR1 SQVTM, CDR2 ANQGSEA. Trimming shortened V by 4 bases and J by 7 bases, and 10 bases separated the two germline ends. The chain employs TRBV29-1 and TRBJ1-4; maybe TRBD1 (5 bases). The receptor comes from a woman aged 55-69 years with head and neck cancer. The specimen sequenced was PBMCs. This chain's CDR3 is CSVGQSIEKLFF. CDR3 in DNA: TGCAGCGTTGGACAGTCCATTGAAAAACTGTTTTTT.